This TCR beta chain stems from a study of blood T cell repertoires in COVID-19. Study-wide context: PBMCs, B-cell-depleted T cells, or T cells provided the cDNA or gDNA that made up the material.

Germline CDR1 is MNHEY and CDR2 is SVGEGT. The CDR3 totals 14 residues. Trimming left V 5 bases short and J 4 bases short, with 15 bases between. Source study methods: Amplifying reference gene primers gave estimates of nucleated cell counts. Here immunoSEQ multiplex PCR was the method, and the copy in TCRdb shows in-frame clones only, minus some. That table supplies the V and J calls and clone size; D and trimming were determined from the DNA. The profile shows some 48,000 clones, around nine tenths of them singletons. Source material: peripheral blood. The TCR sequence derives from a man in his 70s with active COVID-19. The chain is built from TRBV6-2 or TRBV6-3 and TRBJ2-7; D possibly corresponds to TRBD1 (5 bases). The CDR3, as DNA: TGTGCCAGCAGTCGCCGCCAGGGTGTATACGAGCAGTACTTC. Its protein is CASSRRQGVYEQYF.